What follows is one T cell receptor beta chain and its context. Its antigen is currently not known. No base qualities exist here, and no much larger clone lies one base off it. The record originates from a study of shared clonotypes between healthy human individuals (dated by TCRdb to 2019 to 2021). Study-wide context: The cohort comprised a couple of women and a few men aged 18 to 49 years. For each donor, CD4 naive and CD4 memory were each run on three plates, CD8 naive on two plates, and CD8 memory on one plate. To estimate repertoire size and how much clonotype sharing occurs between individuals, the study deeply sequenced the blood TCR repertoires of five healthy adults. Libraries were prepared and TCR repertoires were sequenced by different laboratories using diverse techniques, in order to increase sequencing depth and limit assay-specific biases. Per donor, leukapheresis produced somewhere between about 0.85 and 8.9 billion PBMCs.

The donors were healthy, HIV-negative adults with no recently reported acute infections or vaccinations. Every donor was a Caucasian adult living in Nashville, Tennessee, USA. Magnetic negative selection was used to enrich CD4+ T cells, after which naive cells were positively selected on CD45RA and the negative fraction became the memory subset. Blood was collected by leukapheresis, and PBMCs were isolated by Ficoll-Histopaque density gradient centrifugation and then cryopreserved in liquid nitrogen vapor phase. Analytical flow cytometry was used to check the purity and quantity of each magnetically sorted T cell population. Genomic DNA was isolated from every sorted fraction and measured by UV absorbance on a Nanodrop 2000c. TCR CDR3 regions were amplified from genomic DNA by multiplex PCR using the deep immunoSEQ assay. For each cell subset, the extracted genomic DNA was distributed evenly across all wells of several immunoSEQ 96-well plates, and each plate served as one replicate. For sorted subsets, around 0.2 ug genomic DNA, equal to 30,000 or so T cell genomes, was loaded into each replicate PCR. Purified libraries were measured with a Qubit 3.0 fluorometer, size-checked on a Bioanalyzer 2100, and measured again with the KAPA Library Quantification kit. Every immunoSEQ 96-well plate was sequenced on a dedicated single-read 150-cycle Illumina NextSeq 550 flow cell. The original methods were these. Because only junctional sequences without quality scores were contained in the immunoSEQ output, filtering matching that applied to full-length reads could not be performed. To assign V/J genes and CDR3, sequences were annotated using PyIR, a Python wrapper for IgBLAST v1.9, with IMGT germline references. Reads were removed for weak V/J assignments (E-value above 1e-6), missing CDR3, stop codons, out-of-frame junctions, or ambiguous translated residues. A V3J clonotype was defined by an identical inferred V gene, J gene, and CDR3 amino acid sequence. Percentage overlap between repertoires was computed as shared unique clonotypes divided by the size of the smaller repertoire. Repertoire richness was assessed with RTK rarefaction, the Chao1 estimator, and Recon v2.1 estimates of unobserved clonotypes. Generation probabilities were computed with OLGA for all TCRbeta clonotypes obtained by the gDNA method from several donors. Held by TCRdb, this immuneACCESS table contains in-frame sequences only and omits some clones. Under half of the omission traces to an unresolved V gene where checked; the cause of the rest is unknown. The V and J calls and clone size were taken over from that table, and D and trimming were inferred from the DNA. This sample is represented by about 960,000 clones; roughly 72% of them were singletons. The ten largest make up approximately 1.5% of the sample.

Beyond this particular receptor, the publication reports: Naive subsets generally had larger estimated clonotype richness than memory subsets did. Even with the large sequencing depth, rarefaction of the sorted-subset datasets indicated that sequencing was incomplete. When a few donors were compared, the shared fraction of clonotypes was 5% to 6.5% for naive CD4, approximately 3.5% for naive CD8, 2.3% for memory CD4, and roughly 0.43% for memory CD8. The small number of donors limited the genetic and exposure-history diversity represented. Compared with non-shared clonotypes, clonotypes shared by all four sorted-subset donors had higher generation probabilities. Pairwise subsampling indicated that sequencing depth was expected to affect the degree of clonotype sharing among donors. Sampling was restricted to blood, and TCR repertoires in tissues likely differ from the TCR repertoires found in blood.

V is trimmed back by 3 bases and J by 5 bases, and the junction contains 10 bases that no gene match accounts for. According to the germline V gene, CDR1 reads SGHDT and CDR2 reads YYEEEE. CDR3 length: 16 amino acids, cysteine to phenylalanine. The kept DNA is CDR3 alone, 48 bases in frame from the first base. Rearrangement joined TRBV5-6 to TRBJ1-1; 10 bases in between match TRBD1. This receptor was taken from a man younger than 35 in good health. Specimen: memory CD4+ T cells sorted from blood. Sample cell subset or site, as interpreted from the label and publication: CD45RA-negative fraction. The CDR3 region has the sequence CASSSARGQGRTEAFF. The sequenced DNA: TGTGCCAGCAGCTCCGCCAGGGGACAGGGGAGGACTGAAGCTTTCTTT.